Below, 20 T cell receptor beta chains from the same sample are listed, as sequenced in a study of post-analysis software for immune sequencing data. Study results and caveats: About five TRBV segments were more frequent in patients than controls; TRBV5-6, TRBV5-1 and TRBV20-1 belonged to this group.

These receptors have no identified antigens. Each TCR beta cDNA library carried unique molecular identifiers. TCRdb re-called the PCR reads through MiXCR, storing one row per CDR3 protein. The sample has 750,000 to 900,000 distinct CDR3 sequences, about half seen once. Source material: blood. Receptor source: a girl aged 5 to 17 with multiple sclerosis.

V gene TRBV12-3 or TRBV12-4 combines with J gene TRBJ2-4; D unclear. This CDR3 is built from 14 residues. Trimming pared 0 bases from V and 9 bases from J, leaving 12 bases between. CDR3 DNA sequence: TGTGCCAGCAGTTTAGCTGGCCCAAACGGCATTCAGTACTTC. Its translation: CASSLAGPNGIQYF.

This clonotype showed up many times. The V call is TRBV10-3, the J call TRBJ2-1; TRBD2 matches at 12 bases. V lost 10 bases to trimming and J lost 4 bases; unmatched junction nucleotides: 5. Germline assignment: CDR1 ENHRY and CDR2 SYGVKD. The CDR3 has 14 amino acids. The chain's CDR3 is CASASGRDYNEQFF. The DNA for the CDR3 is TGTGCCAGTGCTAGCGGGAGGGATTACAATGAGCAGTTCTTC.

As concerns this clonotype: One end of the junction fails to match germline, which may point to a read error. This chain links TRBV7-7 with TRBJ1-1; weak D call: TRBD1 (6 bases). Germline lookup yields CDR1 SSHAT and CDR2 FNYEAQ (reference sequence). This CDR3 region has 17 residues. This CDR3 reads CASSLEGDAGVNTEAFF. CDR3 in DNA: TGTGCTAGCAGCTTAGAGGGGGACGCGGGGGTAAACACTGAAGCTTTCTTT.

This clonotype was seen only once. The CDR3 reads CATSRGLAGPTDTQYF. CDR3 nucleotide sequence: TGTGCCACCAGCAGGGGACTAGCGGGACCCACAGATACGCAGTATTTT. V gene TRBV15 combines with J gene TRBJ2-3; 13 bases are a match to TRBD2. Unmatched junction bases numbered 2, after V lost 3 bases and J lost 2 bases. Germline V lookup: CDR1 LNHNV, CDR2 YYDKDF (reference sequence). The length of the CDR3 is 16 residues.

This clonotype came up a few times. The chain recombines TRBV20-1 with TRBJ2-5, with D maybe TRBD2 (5 bases). V lost 6 bases and J lost 7, with 12 bases in between. Germline loops: CDR1 DFQATT, CDR2 SNEGSKA (reference sequence). This CDR3 has 11 amino acids. The DNA of the CDR3 is TGCAGTGCCCAAAGGGCGGGGACCCAGTACTTC. It translates to CSAQRAGTQYF.

Comments on this clonotype: This clone may be a read error of a much larger clone one base away. The chain combines TRBV12-3 or TRBV12-4 with TRBJ1-5; tentative D call: TRBD1 (6 bases). The CDR3 length is 12 residues. V shed 7 bases and J shed 9 bases, with 13 bases lying between them. CDR3 region: CASKLGGWPQHF. In DNA form, the CDR3 reads TGTGCCAGCAAACTCGGGGGCTGGCCCCAGCATTTT.

This chain links TRBV12-3 or TRBV12-4 with TRBJ1-2; TRBD1 matches 7 bases. The trim removed 3 bases at V and 8 bases at J, leaving 9 bases unmatched. This CDR3 has 14 amino acids. The CDR3 DNA sequence: TGTGCCAGCAGTTTGACAGGGCAAGAGTACGGCTACACCTTC. Translating it yields CASSLTGQEYGYTF.

This clonotype was observed a few times. This chain links TRBV20-1 with TRBJ1-1, with no clear D. V lost 6 bases and J lost 1, with 15 bases in between. Germline loops: CDR1 DFQATT, CDR2 SNEGSKA (reference sequence). The CDR3 has 14 amino acids. The CDR3 DNA reads TGCAGTGCAGGGCTAATCCAAGCGAACACTGAAGCTTTCTTT. Its translation: CSAGLIQANTEAFF.

The chain joins TRBV29-1 to TRBJ1-1, with D perhaps matching TRBD1 (6 bases). The germline V gene encodes CDR1 SQVTM and CDR2 ANQGSEA. This CDR3 region has 12 residues. The germline V and J ends were trimmed by 6 bases and 12 bases, with 20 bases remaining between them. The DNA for the CDR3 is TGCAGCGTCTTGAATCAGGGGCTATCTCCTTTCTTT. Its translation: CSVLNQGLSPFF.

This clonotype was picked up a small number of times. V and J are TRBV3-1 and TRBJ2-1, with a weak D call TRBD2 (6 bases). CDR3 length equals 15 residues. Between the trimmed V and J ends, which lost 1 base and 3 bases, there was a span of 10 bases. The germline V gene encodes CDR1 LGHDT and CDR2 YNNKEL (reference sequence). CDR3 coding DNA: TGTGCCAGCAGCCAAGCAGGAGGGTACTACAATGAGCAGTTCTTC. The encoded protein is CASSQAGGYYNEQFF.

The chain has TRBV7-2 and TRBJ2-7; 13 bases align to TRBD2. The length of the CDR3 is 16 residues. V lost 6 bases and J lost 3; bases outside the gene matches: 8. CDR1 is SGHTA and CDR2 is FQGNSA in the germline V gene. In DNA form, the CDR3 reads TGTGCCAGCAGACAGGGACTAGCGGGAAATTTCTACGAGCAGTACTTC. Amino acids: CASRQGLAGNFYEQYF.

The J gene is TRBJ2-1, the V gene TRBV27; 12 positions match TRBD2. V trimming: 3 bases; J trimming: 0 bases; junction bases outside the gene matches: 6. The CDR3 consists of 18 residues. Germline V lookup: CDR1 MNHEY, CDR2 SMNVEV (reference sequence). CDR3 in amino acids: CASSFGTSGRSSYNEQFF. For the CDR3, the DNA is TGTGCCAGCAGTTTCGGGACTAGCGGGCGGAGCTCCTACAATGAGCAGTTCTTC.

CDR3 amino acids: CASSLDGENEQFF. CDR3 nucleotide sequence: TGTGCCAGCAGCTTAGATGGGGAGAATGAGCAGTTCTTC. The V gene is TRBV11-2, the J gene TRBJ2-1; tentatively, D is TRBD2 (5 bases). The CDR3 contains 13 residues. V gave up 0 bases and J gave up 7 bases, with 7 bases separating them. The germline V gene encodes CDR1 SGHAT and CDR2 FQNNGV.

This clonotype was seen a few times. The CDR3 nucleotides read TGCGCCAGCAGCTTTGGAGTGACGACTTCGGGTTATGGCTACACCTTC. Protein product: CASSFGVTTSGYGYTF. The chain has TRBV5-1 and TRBJ1-2; no definite D call. Germline V lookup: CDR1 SGHRS, CDR2 YFSETQ. Deletions cut 2 bases from V and 5 bases from J, with 19 bases between. The CDR3 consists of 16 residues.

The chain joins TRBV7-2 to TRBJ2-1; perhaps D is TRBD1 or TRBD2 (6 bases each). The CDR3 runs 13 residues. Between the trimmed V and J ends, which lost 5 bases and 13 bases, there was a span of 18 bases. Germline assignment: CDR1 SGHTA and CDR2 FQGNSA. CDR3 in amino acids: CASSPEGVARQFF. CDR3 nucleotides: TGTGCCAGCAGCCCGGAGGGGGTTGCGCGTCAGTTCTTC.

Many counts were recorded for this clonotype. The chain is built from TRBV12-3 or TRBV12-4 and TRBJ1-5, with 10 positions matching TRBD1. Unmatched junction bases numbered 2, after V lost 1 base and J lost 5 bases. The CDR3 spans 15 residues. The CDR3 DNA follows: TGTGCCAGCAGTTTAGGGGACAGGGGCGATCAGCCCCAGCATTTT. Translated, it gives CASSLGDRGDQPQHF.

The chain has TRBV28 and TRBJ2-4; TRBD1 aligns across 9 bases. Germline V lookup: CDR1 MDHEN, CDR2 SYDVKM. The V and J ends lost 6 bases and 13 bases, in that order; junction bases with no gene match: 10. The CDR3 contains 13 residues. Here the CDR3 reads CASRLQGAKEQYF. CDR3 nucleotides: TGTGCCAGCAGACTACAGGGGGCGAAAGAGCAGTACTTC.

The CDR3: CASSEYEGPPYNEQFF. CDR3 in DNA: TGTGCCAGCAGTGAATATGAGGGGCCCCCCTACAATGAGCAGTTCTTC. The chain links TRBV25-1 to TRBJ2-1, with D perhaps given as TRBD1 or TRBD2 (5 bases each). The CDR3 extends over 16 amino acids. V gave up 0 bases and J gave up 2 bases, with 11 bases separating them. Germline V gene data show CDR1 as MGHDK and CDR2 as SYGVNS.

The CDR3 here is CASSPIGLAVYNEQFF. CDR3 DNA: TGTGCCAGCAGTCCTATCGGACTAGCGGTCTACAATGAGCAGTTCTTC. The chain carries TRBV12-3 or TRBV12-4 and TRBJ2-1; 10 nucleotides align to TRBD2. After removal of 5 bases from V and 3 bases from J, the junction contained 7 bases not matched to a gene. This CDR3 has 16 residues.

This clonotype was seen only a few times. The CDR3 DNA reads as TGTGCCAGCAGCCAGCGTGGCAGGCTATACGAGCAGTACTTC. Translated, it gives CASSQRGRLYEQYF. This chain joins TRBV7-2 and TRBJ2-7; no firm D call. The V end was cut by 5 bases, the J end by 4 bases, with 15 bases between. There are 14 residues in the CDR3. Germline values: CDR1 SGHTA, CDR2 FQGNSA. The full variable domain, with the rest looked up from reference TRBV7-2 and TRBJ2-7, is GAGVSQSPSNKVTEKGKDVELRCDPISGHTALYWYRQSLGQGLEFLIYFQGNSAPDKSGLPSDRFSAERTGGSVSTLTIQRTQQEDSAVYLCASSQRGRLYEQYFGPGTRLTVT.